The clone carrying this T cell receptor (beta chain) turned up a few times. What it binds is not known. This sample is part of a study of T-cell memory formation after mild COVID-19. The overall study: The TCR clusters were mostly specific to one donor. Notes on the study in general: Second-wave clones peaking on day 37 lacked confirmed SARS-CoV-2 specificity. There was a balanced CD4/CD8 profile in clones contracting day 15 to 85, and later expanders leaned CD4+. Some clones that responded were present in memory (sampled pre-infection), which suggests cross-reactive memory joined.

There are 17 residues in the CDR3. From germline, CDR1 is SGHTA and CDR2 FQGNSA. V lost 4 bases and J lost 2; bases outside the gene matches: 14. A single record per CDR3 protein comes from TCRdb applying MiXCR to the 5' RACE reads. The data contain around 200,000 distinct CDR3 sequences, approximately 18% of them seen just once; the ten biggest clones take up 3.9%. This clonotype was sampled from a man aged 18 to 29 who had mild COVID-19 (a few samples of this study predate the infection). Cell type and time point are not known. J is TRBJ2-7 and V is TRBV7-2; 7 bases map to TRBD2. Sequences were obtained from PBMCs or a T cell subset sorted from them (not recorded which). The CDR3 is CASSSRYGGLYPYEQYF. Written as DNA, the CDR3 is TGTGCCAGCAGCTCGCGGTACGGGGGGTTATACCCCTACGAGCAGTACTTC.